This TCR beta chain was obtained from a study of CXCR3-negative and CXCR3-positive naive CD8 T cells. Overall study: Summed over all libraries, TRB reads came to some 130 million, with about 1.5 +/- 0.3 million per library. Overall study findings and caveats: Surface CD5 matched across naive subsets, and TRB CDR3 properties served to infer TCR strength. Naive subsets were similarly diverse, while memory CD8+ repertoires were much less diverse. Against CXCR3-negative naive cells, CXCR3-positive naive cells showed more hydrophobic TRB CDR3s.

The CDR3 is 14 amino acids. Per the germline V gene, CDR1 is MNHEY and CDR2 is SVGAGI. The authors prepared UMI-labeled TRB cDNA libraries by 5' RACE. TCRdb re-called the 5' RACE reads, yielding one record per CDR3 amino acid sequence without DNA. The sample holds roughly 120,000 distinct CDR3 sequences. About this clonotype itself: Its matching antigen is unknown.

Naive CD8+ T cells showed CD45RO-CCR7+CD27+CD95-. The chain combines TRBV6-5 with TRBJ1-1; TCRdb's D gene call, TRBD1, goes unchecked for lack of DNA. The TCR originated in a human donor in good health. Some clones in this sample may be carry-over from other donors' samples. Sequencing used naive CXCR3+ CD8+ T cells from blood. Subset noted: CD45RO-CCR7+CD27+CD95- naive CD8+ T cells expressing CXCR3 (TNR3+). CDR3 sequence: CASFPGDRDTEAFF.